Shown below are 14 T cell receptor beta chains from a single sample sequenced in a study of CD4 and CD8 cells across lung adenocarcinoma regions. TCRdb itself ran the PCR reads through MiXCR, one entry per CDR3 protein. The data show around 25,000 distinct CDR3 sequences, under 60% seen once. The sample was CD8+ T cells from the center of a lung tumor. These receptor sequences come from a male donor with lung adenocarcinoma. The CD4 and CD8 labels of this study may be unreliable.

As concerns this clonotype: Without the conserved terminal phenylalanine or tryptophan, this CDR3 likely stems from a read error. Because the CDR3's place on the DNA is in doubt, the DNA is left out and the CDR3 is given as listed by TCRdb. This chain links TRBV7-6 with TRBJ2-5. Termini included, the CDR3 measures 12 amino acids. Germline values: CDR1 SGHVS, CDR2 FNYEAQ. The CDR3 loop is CASSLLTETQFS.

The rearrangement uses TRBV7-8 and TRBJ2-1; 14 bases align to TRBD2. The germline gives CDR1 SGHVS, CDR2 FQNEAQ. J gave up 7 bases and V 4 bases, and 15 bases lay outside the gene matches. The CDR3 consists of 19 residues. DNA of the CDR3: TGTGCCAGCAGCTCGATGACTAGCGGGAGGGCCGTTGTGAGGAATGAGCAGTTCTTC. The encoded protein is CASSSMTSGRAVVRNEQFF.

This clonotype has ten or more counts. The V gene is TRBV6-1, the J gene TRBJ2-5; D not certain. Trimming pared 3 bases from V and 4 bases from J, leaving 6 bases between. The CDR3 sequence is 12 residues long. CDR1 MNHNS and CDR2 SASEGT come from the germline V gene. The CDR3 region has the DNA TGTGCCAGCAGTGATTTTGGAGAGACCCAGTACTTC. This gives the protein CASSDFGETQYF.

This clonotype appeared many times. The CDR3, as DNA: TGTGCCAGCAGTGCCCTAGTAGCAGAAGAGACCCAGTACTTC. This sequence encodes CASSALVAEETQYF. The gene calls are TRBV6-1 and TRBJ2-5; D uncertain. V lost 4 bases to trimming and J lost 3 bases, with 12 bases between them. This CDR3 is built from 14 residues. Germline values: CDR1 MNHNS, CDR2 SASEGT.

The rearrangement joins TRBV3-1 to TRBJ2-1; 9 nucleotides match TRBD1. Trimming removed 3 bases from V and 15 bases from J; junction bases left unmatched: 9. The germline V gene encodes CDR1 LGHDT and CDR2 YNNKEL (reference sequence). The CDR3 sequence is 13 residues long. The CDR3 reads CASSQGLTGGRFF. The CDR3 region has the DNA TGTGCCAGCAGCCAGGGATTGACAGGGGGGCGGTTCTTC.

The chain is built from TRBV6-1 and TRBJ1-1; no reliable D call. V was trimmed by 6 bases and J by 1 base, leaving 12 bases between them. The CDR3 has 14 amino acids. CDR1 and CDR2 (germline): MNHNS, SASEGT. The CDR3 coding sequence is TGTGCCAGCAGGAGTTCGGGCAAGAACACTGAAGCTTTCTTT. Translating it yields CASRSSGKNTEAFF.

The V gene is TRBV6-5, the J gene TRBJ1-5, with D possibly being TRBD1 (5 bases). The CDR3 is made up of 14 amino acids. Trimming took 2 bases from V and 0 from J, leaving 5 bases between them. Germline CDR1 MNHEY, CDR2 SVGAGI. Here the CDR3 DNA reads TGTGCCAGCAGTTACAGGGGTAGCAATCAGCCCCAGCATTTT. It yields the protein CASSYRGSNQPQHF.

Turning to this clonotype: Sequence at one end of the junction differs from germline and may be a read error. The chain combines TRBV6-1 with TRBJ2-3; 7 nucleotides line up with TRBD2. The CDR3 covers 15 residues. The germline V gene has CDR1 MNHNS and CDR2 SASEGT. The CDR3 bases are TGTGCCAGTTGGGGGGGGAGGGGAGACAAAGACATGCAGTATTTC. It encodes CASWGGRGDKDMQYF.

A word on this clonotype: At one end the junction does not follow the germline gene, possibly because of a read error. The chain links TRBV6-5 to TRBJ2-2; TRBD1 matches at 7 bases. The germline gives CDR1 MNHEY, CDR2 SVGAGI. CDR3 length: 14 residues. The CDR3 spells CASSPRVSTGALYF. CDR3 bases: TGTGCCAGCAGTCCTCGAGTGAGCACAGGGGCGCTGTATTTT.

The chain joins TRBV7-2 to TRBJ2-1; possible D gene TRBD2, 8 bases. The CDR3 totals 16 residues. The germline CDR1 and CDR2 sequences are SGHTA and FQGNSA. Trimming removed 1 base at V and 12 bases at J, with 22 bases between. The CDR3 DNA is TGTGCCAGCAGCTTAGGAGGACAGGCCCAACGGGAGGGGCAGTTCTTC. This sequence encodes CASSLGGQAQREGQFF.

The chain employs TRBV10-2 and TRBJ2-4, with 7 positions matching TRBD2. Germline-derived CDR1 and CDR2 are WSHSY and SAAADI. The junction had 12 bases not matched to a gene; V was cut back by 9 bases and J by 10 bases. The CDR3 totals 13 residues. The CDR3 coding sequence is TGCGCCAGGAGGCTTTCTAGCGGAAATATTCAGTACTTC. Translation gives CARRLSSGNIQYF.

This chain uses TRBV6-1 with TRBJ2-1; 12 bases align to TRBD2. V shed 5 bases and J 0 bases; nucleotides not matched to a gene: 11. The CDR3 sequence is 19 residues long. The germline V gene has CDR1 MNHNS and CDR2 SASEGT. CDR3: CASSPRLAGVTNSYNEQFF. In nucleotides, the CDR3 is TGTGCCAGCAGTCCCCGACTAGCGGGAGTGACGAACTCCTACAATGAGCAGTTCTTC.

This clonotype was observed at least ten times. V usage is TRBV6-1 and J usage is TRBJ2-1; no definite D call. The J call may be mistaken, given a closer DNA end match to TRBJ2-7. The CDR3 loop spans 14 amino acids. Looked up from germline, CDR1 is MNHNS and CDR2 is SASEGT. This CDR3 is CASSEGTRAYEQYF. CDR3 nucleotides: TGTGCCAGCAGTGAGGGTACCCGTGCCTACGAGCAGTACTTC.

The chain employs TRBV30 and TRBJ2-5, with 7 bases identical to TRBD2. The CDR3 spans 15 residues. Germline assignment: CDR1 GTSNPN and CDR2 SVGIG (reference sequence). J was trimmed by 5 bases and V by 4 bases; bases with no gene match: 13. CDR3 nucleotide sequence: TGTGCCTGGAACACCGGGATCGGGGGGTTGGAGACCCAGTACTTC. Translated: CAWNTGIGGLETQYF.